Listed below are T cell receptor beta chains from one sample, sequenced in a study of radiotherapy plus CTLA-4 blockade in lung cancer. Repertoires were generated with immunoSEQ multiplex PCR, while TCRdb's copy carries only in-frame clones and drops some. Of about 93,000 clones listed, 85% to 90% are singletons. Material: peripheral blood, obtained from a patient treated with radiotherapy plus ipilimumab. These receptors originate from a human donor with non-small cell lung cancer that progressed on radiotherapy plus ipilimumab. Both conserved end residues are part of each CDR3. The order of the fields is clone size, CDR3 length, J gene, D gene, V gene, CDR3 protein, CDR3 DNA. D genes are given only for firm matches. Expanded clones are given a class, and other clones once, few, many or no size at all.

clone_size: NA
cdr3_length: 15
j_call: TRBJ2-3
d_call: TRBD2
v_call: TRBV19
cdr3_aa: CASSTLLAPTDTQYF
cdr3_nt: TGTGCCAGTAGTACCCTACTAGCGCCCACGGATACGCAGTATTTT

clone_size: NA
cdr3_length: 15
j_call: TRBJ2-7
d_call: TRBD2
v_call: TRBV9
cdr3_aa: CASSVGASGSGEQYF
cdr3_nt: TGTGCCAGCAGCGTAGGTGCTAGCGGGAGCGGCGAGCAGTACTTC

clone_size: once
cdr3_length: 14
j_call: TRBJ2-1
d_call: TRBD2
v_call: TRBV5-1
cdr3_aa: CASSSGLAYNEQFF
cdr3_nt: TGCGCCAGCAGCTCAGGACTAGCCTACAATGAGCAGTTCTTC

clone_size: NA
cdr3_length: 14
j_call: TRBJ1-1
d_call: NA
v_call: TRBV23-1
cdr3_aa: CARKVYCMNTEAFF
cdr3_nt: TGCGCCAGGAAAGTCTACTGCATGAACACTGAAGCTTTCTTT

clone_size: once
cdr3_length: 16
j_call: TRBJ1-2
d_call: TRBD1
v_call: TRBV5-1
cdr3_aa: CASRERDRGLEDGYTF
cdr3_nt: TGCGCCAGCAGGGAAAGGGACAGGGGGCTGGAGGATGGCTACACCTTC

clone_size: NA
cdr3_length: 19
j_call: TRBJ2-1
d_call: TRBD2
v_call: TRBV19
cdr3_aa: CASSPSGTSGYLSYNEQFF
cdr3_nt: TGTGCCAGTAGCCCGTCCGGGACTAGCGGGTACCTCTCCTACAATGAGCAGTTCTTC

clone_size: NA
cdr3_length: 15
j_call: TRBJ1-1
d_call: TRBD1
v_call: TRBV28
cdr3_aa: CASSLPGGGWTEAFF
cdr3_nt: TGTGCCAGCAGTCTCCCAGGGGGCGGATGGACTGAAGCTTTCTTT

clone_size: NA
cdr3_length: 15
j_call: TRBJ1-3
d_call: NA
v_call: TRBV5-1
cdr3_aa: CASSLEGNSGNTIYF
cdr3_nt: TGCGCCAGCAGCTTAGAAGGTAACTCTGGAAACACTATATATTTT

clone_size: NA
cdr3_length: 15
j_call: TRBJ2-1
d_call: NA
v_call: TRBV9
cdr3_aa: CASSGTSNSYNEQFF
cdr3_nt: TGTGCCAGCAGTGGAACTAGCAACTCCTACAATGAGCAGTTCTTC

clone_size: once
cdr3_length: 14
j_call: TRBJ1-2
d_call: TRBD1
v_call: TRBV5-4
cdr3_aa: CASRRQGQNYGYTF
cdr3_nt: TGTGCCAGCAGGCGACAGGGACAAAACTATGGCTACACCTTC

clone_size: NA
cdr3_length: 14
j_call: TRBJ2-7
d_call: TRBD1
v_call: TRBV19
cdr3_aa: CASSVQGPPYEQYF
cdr3_nt: TGTGCCAGTAGCGTACAGGGGCCCCCCTACGAGCAGTACTTC

clone_size: NA
cdr3_length: 16
j_call: TRBJ2-7
d_call: NA
v_call: TRBV14
cdr3_aa: CASSQYTHRLGYEQYF
cdr3_nt: TGTGCCAGCAGCCAATACACCCATCGTTTGGGCTACGAGCAGTACTTC

clone_size: NA
cdr3_length: 17
j_call: TRBJ1-2
d_call: NA
v_call: TRBV5-3
cdr3_aa: CARSYTGSFSDHYGYTF
cdr3_nt: TGTGCCAGAAGCTACACAGGGTCCTTCTCAGATCACTATGGCTACACCTTC

clone_size: NA
cdr3_length: 15
j_call: TRBJ2-5
d_call: TRBD1
v_call: TRBV4-2
cdr3_aa: CASSASTGAGETQYF
cdr3_nt: TGTGCCAGCAGCGCGTCGACAGGGGCCGGGGAGACCCAGTACTTC

clone_size: NA
cdr3_length: 13
j_call: TRBJ1-1
d_call: NA
v_call: TRBV2
cdr3_aa: CASSTGAHTEAFF
cdr3_nt: TGTGCCAGCAGTACTGGGGCCCACACTGAAGCTTTCTTT

clone_size: NA
cdr3_length: 15
j_call: TRBJ2-7
d_call: TRBD1
v_call: TRBV6-5
cdr3_aa: CASSYDRALVAEQYF
cdr3_nt: TGTGCCAGCAGTTATGACAGGGCATTAGTAGCCGAGCAGTACTTC

clone_size: medium-sized
cdr3_length: 13
j_call: TRBJ1-1
d_call: NA
v_call: TRBV5-4
cdr3_aa: CASRGQMNTEAFF
cdr3_nt: TGTGCCAGCAGAGGACAAATGAACACTGAAGCTTTCTTT

clone_size: NA
cdr3_length: 15
j_call: TRBJ2-5
d_call: NA
v_call: TRBV5-4
cdr3_aa: CASSLDQGRTETQYF
cdr3_nt: TGTGCCAGCAGCTTGGATCAGGGGCGCACGGAGACCCAGTACTTC

clone_size: NA
cdr3_length: 15
j_call: TRBJ2-7
d_call: TRBD2
v_call: TRBV4-2
cdr3_aa: CASTRDGRGAYEQYF
cdr3_nt: TGTGCCAGCACCCGAGATGGGCGGGGGGCCTACGAGCAGTACTTC

clone_size: NA
cdr3_length: 17
j_call: TRBJ1-3
d_call: TRBD1
v_call: TRBV15
cdr3_aa: CATSLFGGTGAGNTIYF
cdr3_nt: TGTGCCACCAGCCTGTTCGGCGGGACAGGGGCTGGAAACACCATATATTTT

clone_size: NA
cdr3_length: 14
j_call: TRBJ1-4
d_call: TRBD1
v_call: TRBV6-1
cdr3_aa: CASHTGGLYEKLFF
cdr3_nt: TGTGCCAGCCACACAGGGGGCTTATATGAAAAACTGTTTTTT

clone_size: once
cdr3_length: 13
j_call: TRBJ2-7
d_call: NA
v_call: TRBV11-1
cdr3_aa: CASSFGLEYEQYF
cdr3_nt: TGTGCCAGCAGCTTTGGCTTGGAATACGAGCAGTACTTC

clone_size: NA
cdr3_length: 16
j_call: TRBJ1-5
d_call: NA
v_call: TRBV28
cdr3_aa: CASSYVGTLGNQPQHF
cdr3_nt: TGTGCCAGCAGTTACGTCGGGACCCTGGGCAATCAGCCCCAGCATTTT

clone_size: NA
cdr3_length: 16
j_call: TRBJ2-2
d_call: TRBD2
v_call: TRBV4-2
cdr3_aa: CASSQRLAGGAGELFF
cdr3_nt: TGTGCCAGCAGCCAACGACTAGCGGGAGGGGCCGGGGAGCTGTTTTTT

clone_size: NA
cdr3_length: 16
j_call: TRBJ2-5
d_call: NA
v_call: TRBV11-2
cdr3_aa: CASSTWDTRPLQTQYF
cdr3_nt: TGTGCCAGCAGCACCTGGGACACCAGACCCCTTCAGACCCAGTACTTC

clone_size: NA
cdr3_length: 14
j_call: TRBJ2-7
d_call: TRBD1
v_call: TRBV15
cdr3_aa: CATSARQGNYEQYF
cdr3_nt: TGTGCCACCAGCGCCCGACAGGGTAACTACGAGCAGTACTTC

clone_size: NA
cdr3_length: 15
j_call: TRBJ2-5
d_call: TRBD1
v_call: TRBV7-9
cdr3_aa: CASSLGLGQQETQYF
cdr3_nt: TGTGCCAGCAGCTTAGGCCTGGGACAGCAAGAGACCCAGTACTTC

clone_size: NA
cdr3_length: 12
j_call: TRBJ1-1
d_call: NA
v_call: TRBV10-3
cdr3_aa: CAISEGDTEAFF
cdr3_nt: TGTGCCATCAGTGAGGGGGACACTGAAGCTTTCTTT

clone_size: NA
cdr3_length: 14
j_call: TRBJ2-3
d_call: TRBD1
v_call: TRBV16
cdr3_aa: CASSRRDRADTQYF
cdr3_nt: TGTGCCAGCAGCCGCCGGGACAGAGCAGATACGCAGTATTTT

clone_size: NA
cdr3_length: 15
j_call: TRBJ1-3
d_call: TRBD1
v_call: TRBV19
cdr3_aa: CASRRDRDSGNTIYF
cdr3_nt: TGTGCCAGTAGGAGGGACAGGGACTCTGGAAACACCATATATTTT

clone_size: NA
cdr3_length: 17
j_call: TRBJ2-1
d_call: TRBD2
v_call: TRBV7-9
cdr3_aa: CASSLARLAGGSNEQFF
cdr3_nt: TGTGCCAGCAGCTTAGCGAGACTAGCGGGAGGGTCTAATGAGCAGTTCTTC

clone_size: NA
cdr3_length: 16
j_call: TRBJ2-5
d_call: TRBD2
v_call: TRBV2
cdr3_aa: CASSVGLAGGQETQYF
cdr3_nt: TGTGCCAGCAGTGTAGGACTAGCGGGAGGCCAAGAGACCCAGTACTTC

clone_size: NA
cdr3_length: 13
j_call: TRBJ1-2
d_call: NA
v_call: TRBV5-1
cdr3_aa: CASSLEGLGGYTF
cdr3_nt: TGCGCCAGCAGCTTGGAAGGGTTGGGTGGCTACACCTTC

clone_size: few
cdr3_length: 14
j_call: TRBJ2-4
d_call: NA
v_call: TRBV10-3
cdr3_aa: CAISAGQGVNIQYF
cdr3_nt: TGTGCCATCTCTGCGGGGCAGGGGGTCAACATTCAGTACTTC

clone_size: NA
cdr3_length: 15
j_call: TRBJ2-1
d_call: TRBD2
v_call: TRBV5-1
cdr3_aa: CASSLGGRVGNEQFF
cdr3_nt: TGCGCCAGCAGCTTAGGCGGGAGGGTGGGCAATGAGCAGTTCTTC

clone_size: NA
cdr3_length: 16
j_call: TRBJ2-7
d_call: NA
v_call: TRBV5-1
cdr3_aa: CASSLAEAAVPYEQYF
cdr3_nt: TGCGCCAGCAGCTTGGCCGAGGCAGCCGTCCCCTACGAGCAGTACTTC

clone_size: NA
cdr3_length: 18
j_call: TRBJ2-4
d_call: NA
v_call: TRBV21-1
cdr3_aa: CASSSNPLAERGKNIQYF
cdr3_nt: TGTGCCAGCAGCAGCAACCCCCTAGCTGAACGGGGCAAAAACATTCAGTACTTC

clone_size: NA
cdr3_length: 13
j_call: TRBJ1-1
d_call: TRBD1
v_call: TRBV5-6
cdr3_aa: CASSRTGGSEAFF
cdr3_nt: TGTGCCAGCAGCCGGACAGGGGGCTCTGAAGCTTTCTTT

clone_size: once
cdr3_length: 13
j_call: TRBJ2-7
d_call: TRBD2
v_call: TRBV7-9
cdr3_aa: CASSSSGTYEQYF
cdr3_nt: TGTGCCAGCAGCTCTAGCGGAACCTACGAGCAGTACTTC

clone_size: NA
cdr3_length: 13
j_call: TRBJ1-2
d_call: NA
v_call: TRBV29-1
cdr3_aa: CSVQGWAYYGYTF
cdr3_nt: TGCAGCGTTCAAGGGTGGGCCTACTATGGCTACACCTTC

clone_size: NA
cdr3_length: 15
j_call: TRBJ1-2
d_call: TRBD1
v_call: TRBV2
cdr3_aa: CASSEEPGTGNGYTF
cdr3_nt: TGTGCCAGCAGTGAAGAACCCGGGACAGGGAATGGCTACACCTTC

clone_size: NA
cdr3_length: 14
j_call: TRBJ1-5
d_call: TRBD1
v_call: TRBV6-5
cdr3_aa: CASSKRQGHQPQHF
cdr3_nt: TGTGCCAGCAGTAAGAGACAGGGTCATCAGCCCCAGCATTTT

clone_size: once
cdr3_length: 13
j_call: TRBJ1-2
d_call: NA
v_call: TRBV29-1
cdr3_aa: CSAAGDTIYGYTF
cdr3_nt: TGCAGCGCAGCGGGGGACACAATCTATGGCTACACCTTC

clone_size: few
cdr3_length: 16
j_call: TRBJ2-2
d_call: NA
v_call: TRBV19
cdr3_aa: CASKSVYRENTGELFF
cdr3_nt: TGTGCCAGTAAGAGCGTGTACAGGGAAAACACCGGGGAGCTGTTTTTT

clone_size: NA
cdr3_length: 15
j_call: TRBJ2-2
d_call: TRBD2
v_call: TRBV6-5
cdr3_aa: CASSPLAGDTGELFF
cdr3_nt: TGTGCCAGCAGCCCCCTAGCGGGGGACACCGGGGAGCTGTTTTTT

clone_size: NA
cdr3_length: 17
j_call: TRBJ1-2
d_call: TRBD1
v_call: TRBV19
cdr3_aa: CASSIHRDRGKGYGYTF
cdr3_nt: TGTGCCAGTAGTATACACCGGGACAGGGGCAAAGGCTATGGCTACACCTTC

clone_size: NA
cdr3_length: 12
j_call: TRBJ1-2
d_call: TRBD1
v_call: TRBV29-1
cdr3_aa: CSAAGTDYGYTF
cdr3_nt: TGCAGCGCCGCCGGGACAGACTATGGCTACACCTTC

clone_size: few
cdr3_length: 15
j_call: TRBJ2-7
d_call: TRBD2
v_call: TRBV6-5
cdr3_aa: CASSPTSGRVYEQYF
cdr3_nt: TGTGCCAGCAGCCCGACTAGCGGGAGGGTATACGAGCAGTACTTC

clone_size: NA
cdr3_length: 13
j_call: TRBJ1-5
d_call: NA
v_call: TRBV19
cdr3_aa: CASRSYSNQPQHF
cdr3_nt: TGTGCCAGTAGATCGTATAGCAATCAGCCCCAGCATTTT

clone_size: NA
cdr3_length: 13
j_call: TRBJ2-1
d_call: NA
v_call: TRBV4-2
cdr3_aa: CASSQEAHNEQFF
cdr3_nt: TGTGCCAGCAGCCAAGAGGCCCACAATGAGCAGTTCTTC

clone_size: NA
cdr3_length: 13
j_call: TRBJ2-2
d_call: NA
v_call: TRBV19
cdr3_aa: CASSISWGGELFF
cdr3_nt: TGTGCCAGTAGTATCAGTTGGGGTGGGGAGCTGTTTTTT

clone_size: NA
cdr3_length: 13
j_call: TRBJ1-2
d_call: TRBD1
v_call: TRBV7-9
cdr3_aa: CASSSHGQGVDTF
cdr3_nt: TGTGCCAGCAGCTCCCATGGACAGGGGGTAGACACCTTC